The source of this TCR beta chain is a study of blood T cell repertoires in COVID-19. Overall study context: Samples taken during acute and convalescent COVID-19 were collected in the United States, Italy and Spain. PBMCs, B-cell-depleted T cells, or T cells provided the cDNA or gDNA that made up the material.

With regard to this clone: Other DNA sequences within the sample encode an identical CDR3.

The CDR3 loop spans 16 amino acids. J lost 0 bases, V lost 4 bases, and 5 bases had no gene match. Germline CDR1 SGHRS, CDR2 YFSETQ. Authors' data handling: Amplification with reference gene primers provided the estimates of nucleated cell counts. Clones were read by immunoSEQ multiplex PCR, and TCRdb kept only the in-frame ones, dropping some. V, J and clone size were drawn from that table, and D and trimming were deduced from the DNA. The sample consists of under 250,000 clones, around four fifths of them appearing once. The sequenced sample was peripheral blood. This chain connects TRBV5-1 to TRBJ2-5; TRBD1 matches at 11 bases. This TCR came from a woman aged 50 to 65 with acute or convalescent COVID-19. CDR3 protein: CASSPGTGGYQETQYF. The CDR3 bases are TGCGCCAGCAGCCCAGGGACAGGGGGTTACCAAGAGACCCAGTACTTC.